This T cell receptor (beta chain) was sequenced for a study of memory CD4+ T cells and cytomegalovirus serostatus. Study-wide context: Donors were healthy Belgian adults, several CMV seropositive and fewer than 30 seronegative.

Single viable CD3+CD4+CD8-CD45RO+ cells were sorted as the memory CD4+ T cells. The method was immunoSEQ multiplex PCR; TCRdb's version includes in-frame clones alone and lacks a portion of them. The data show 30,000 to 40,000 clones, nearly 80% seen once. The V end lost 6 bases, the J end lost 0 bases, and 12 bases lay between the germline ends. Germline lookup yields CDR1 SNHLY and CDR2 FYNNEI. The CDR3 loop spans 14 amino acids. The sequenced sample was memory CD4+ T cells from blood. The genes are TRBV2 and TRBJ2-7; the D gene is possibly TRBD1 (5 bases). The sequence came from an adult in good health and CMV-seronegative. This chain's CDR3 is CASRLDSRSYEQYF. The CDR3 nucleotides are TGTGCCAGCAGGTTAGACAGTCGCTCCTACGAGCAGTACTTC.